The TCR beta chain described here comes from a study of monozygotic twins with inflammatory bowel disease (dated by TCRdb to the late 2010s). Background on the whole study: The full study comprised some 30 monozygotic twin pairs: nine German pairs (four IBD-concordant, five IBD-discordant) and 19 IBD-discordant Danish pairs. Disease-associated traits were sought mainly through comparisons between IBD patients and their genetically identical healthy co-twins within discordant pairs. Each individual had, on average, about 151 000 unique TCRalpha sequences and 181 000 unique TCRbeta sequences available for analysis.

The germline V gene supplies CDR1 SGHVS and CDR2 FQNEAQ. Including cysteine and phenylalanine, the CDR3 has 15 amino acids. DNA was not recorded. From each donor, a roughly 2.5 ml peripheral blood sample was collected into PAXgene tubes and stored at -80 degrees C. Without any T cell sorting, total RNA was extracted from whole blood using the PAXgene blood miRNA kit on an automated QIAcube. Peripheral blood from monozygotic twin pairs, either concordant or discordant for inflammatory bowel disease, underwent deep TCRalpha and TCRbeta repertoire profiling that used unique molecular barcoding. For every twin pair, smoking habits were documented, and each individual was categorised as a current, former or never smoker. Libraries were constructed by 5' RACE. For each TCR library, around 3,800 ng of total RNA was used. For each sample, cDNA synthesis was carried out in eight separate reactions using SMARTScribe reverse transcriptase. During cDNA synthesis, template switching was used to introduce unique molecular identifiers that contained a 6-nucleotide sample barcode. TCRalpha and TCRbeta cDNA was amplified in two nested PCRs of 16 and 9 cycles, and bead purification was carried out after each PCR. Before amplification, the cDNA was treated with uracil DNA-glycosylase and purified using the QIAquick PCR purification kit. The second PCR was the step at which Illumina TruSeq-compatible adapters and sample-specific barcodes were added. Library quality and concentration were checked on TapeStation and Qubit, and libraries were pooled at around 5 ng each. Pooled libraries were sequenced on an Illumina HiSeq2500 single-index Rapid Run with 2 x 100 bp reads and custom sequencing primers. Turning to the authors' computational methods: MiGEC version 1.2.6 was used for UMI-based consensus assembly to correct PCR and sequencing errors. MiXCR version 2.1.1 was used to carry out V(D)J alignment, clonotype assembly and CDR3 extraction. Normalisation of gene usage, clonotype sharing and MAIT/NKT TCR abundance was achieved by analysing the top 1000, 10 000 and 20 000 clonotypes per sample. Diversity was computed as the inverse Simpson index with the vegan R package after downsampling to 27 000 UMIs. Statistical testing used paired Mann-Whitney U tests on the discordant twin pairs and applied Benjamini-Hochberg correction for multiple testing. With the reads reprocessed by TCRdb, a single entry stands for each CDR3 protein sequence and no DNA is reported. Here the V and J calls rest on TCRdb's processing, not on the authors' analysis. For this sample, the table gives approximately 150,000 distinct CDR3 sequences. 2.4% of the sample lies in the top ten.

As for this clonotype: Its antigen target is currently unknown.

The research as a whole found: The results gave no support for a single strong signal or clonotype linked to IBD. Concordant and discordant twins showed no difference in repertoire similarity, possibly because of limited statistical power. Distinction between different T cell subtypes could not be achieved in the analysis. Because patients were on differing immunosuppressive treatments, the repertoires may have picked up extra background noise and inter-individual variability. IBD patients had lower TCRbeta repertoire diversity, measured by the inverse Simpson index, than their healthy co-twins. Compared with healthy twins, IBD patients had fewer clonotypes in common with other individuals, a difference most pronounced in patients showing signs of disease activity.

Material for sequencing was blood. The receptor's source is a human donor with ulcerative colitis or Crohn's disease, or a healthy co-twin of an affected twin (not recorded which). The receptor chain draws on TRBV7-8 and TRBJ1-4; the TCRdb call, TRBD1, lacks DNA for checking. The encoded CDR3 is CASKPPGATNEKLFF.